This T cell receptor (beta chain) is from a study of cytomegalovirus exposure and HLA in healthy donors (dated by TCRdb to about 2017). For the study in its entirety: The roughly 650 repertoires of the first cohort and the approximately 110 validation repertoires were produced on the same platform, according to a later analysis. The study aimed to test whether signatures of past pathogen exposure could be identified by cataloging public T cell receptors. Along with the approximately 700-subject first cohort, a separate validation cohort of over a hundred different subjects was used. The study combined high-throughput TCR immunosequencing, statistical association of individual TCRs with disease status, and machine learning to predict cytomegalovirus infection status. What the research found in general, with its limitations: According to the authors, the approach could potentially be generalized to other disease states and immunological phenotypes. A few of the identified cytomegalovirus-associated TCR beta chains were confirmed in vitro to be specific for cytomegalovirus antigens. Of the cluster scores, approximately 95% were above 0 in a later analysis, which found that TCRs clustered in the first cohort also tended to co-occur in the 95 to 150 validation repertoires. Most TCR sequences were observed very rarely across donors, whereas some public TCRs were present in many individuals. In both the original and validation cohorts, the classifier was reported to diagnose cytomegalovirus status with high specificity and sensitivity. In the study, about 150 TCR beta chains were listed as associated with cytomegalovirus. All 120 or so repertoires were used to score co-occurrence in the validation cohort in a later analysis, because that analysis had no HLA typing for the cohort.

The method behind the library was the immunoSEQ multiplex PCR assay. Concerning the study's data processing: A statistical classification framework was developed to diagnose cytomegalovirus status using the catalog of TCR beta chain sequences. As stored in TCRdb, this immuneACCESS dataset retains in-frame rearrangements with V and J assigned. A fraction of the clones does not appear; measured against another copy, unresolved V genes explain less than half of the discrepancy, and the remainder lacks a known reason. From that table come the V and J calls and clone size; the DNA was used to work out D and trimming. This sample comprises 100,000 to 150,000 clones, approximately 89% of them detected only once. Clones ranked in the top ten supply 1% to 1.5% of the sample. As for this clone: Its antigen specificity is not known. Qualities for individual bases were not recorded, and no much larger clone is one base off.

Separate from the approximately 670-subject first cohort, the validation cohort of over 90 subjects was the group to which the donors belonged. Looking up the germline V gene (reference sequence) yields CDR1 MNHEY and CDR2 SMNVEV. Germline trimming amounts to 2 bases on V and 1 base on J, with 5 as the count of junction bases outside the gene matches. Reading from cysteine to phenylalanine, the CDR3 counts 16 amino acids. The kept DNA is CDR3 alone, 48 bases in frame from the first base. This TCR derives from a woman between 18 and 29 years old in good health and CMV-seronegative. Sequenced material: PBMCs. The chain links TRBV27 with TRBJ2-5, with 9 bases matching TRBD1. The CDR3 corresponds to CASSLLQGAAQETQYF. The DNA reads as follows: TGTGCCAGCAGTTTACTACAGGGGGCGGCCCAAGAGACCCAGTACTTC.